The subject of this entry is one T cell receptor beta chain. Its antigen is as yet unknown. The data were taken from a study of vaccination and CD4 T cells after COVID-19. Turning to the study itself: Researchers treated cells with overlapping spike peptides taken from SARS-CoV-2, HCoV-NL63, HCoV-OC43 and HCoV-229E.

The treatment was: roughly 11-day PBMC culture with coronavirus spike peptide pools or control peptides (ViraFEST assay). Scientists ran DNA taken from cultured CD4+ T cells through the Oncomine TCR Beta short-read assay for sequencing. From the PCR reads, TCRdb called clonotypes with MiXCR, one entry per CDR3 protein. The data show roughly 13,000 distinct CDR3 sequences, less than 70% seen once. The CDR3 is 13 residues long. Germline CDR1 is GTSNPN and CDR2 is SVGIG (reference sequence). Trimming shortened V by 3 bases and J by 10 bases, and 16 bases separated the two germline ends. Material: CD4+ T cells from blood, cultured in vitro. The genes are TRBV30 and TRBJ2-4; possible D gene TRBD1, 6 bases. The receptor was derived from a human donor who had recovered from COVID-19. The CDR3 DNA reads as TGTGCCTGGAGCGTGACAGGTACCCCTATTCAGTACTTC. Translating it yields CAWSVTGTPIQYF.